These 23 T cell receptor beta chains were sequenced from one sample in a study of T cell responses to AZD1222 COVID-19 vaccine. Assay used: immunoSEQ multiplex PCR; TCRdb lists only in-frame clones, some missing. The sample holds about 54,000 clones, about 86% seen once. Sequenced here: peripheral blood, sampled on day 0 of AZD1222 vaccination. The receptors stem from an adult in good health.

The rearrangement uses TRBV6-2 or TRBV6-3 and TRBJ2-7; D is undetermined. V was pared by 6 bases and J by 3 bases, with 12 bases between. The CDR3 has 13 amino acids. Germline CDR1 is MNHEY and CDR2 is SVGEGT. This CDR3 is CASSPVQSYEQYF. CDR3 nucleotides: TGTGCCAGCAGCCCCGTCCAGAGCTACGAGCAGTACTTC.

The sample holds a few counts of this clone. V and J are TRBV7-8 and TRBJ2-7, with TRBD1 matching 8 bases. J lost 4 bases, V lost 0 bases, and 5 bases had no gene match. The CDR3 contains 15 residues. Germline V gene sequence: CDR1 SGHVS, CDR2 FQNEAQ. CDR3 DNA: TGTGCCAGCAGCTTAGCGCAGCAGGGGGCGTACGAGCAGTACTTC. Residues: CASSLAQQGAYEQYF.

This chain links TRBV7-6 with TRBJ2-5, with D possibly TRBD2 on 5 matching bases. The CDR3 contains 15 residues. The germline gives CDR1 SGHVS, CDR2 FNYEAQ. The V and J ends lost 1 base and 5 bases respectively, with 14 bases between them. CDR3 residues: CASSLGGGGWETQYF. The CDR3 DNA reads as TGTGCCAGCAGCTTAGGAGGTGGCGGGTGGGAGACCCAGTACTTC.

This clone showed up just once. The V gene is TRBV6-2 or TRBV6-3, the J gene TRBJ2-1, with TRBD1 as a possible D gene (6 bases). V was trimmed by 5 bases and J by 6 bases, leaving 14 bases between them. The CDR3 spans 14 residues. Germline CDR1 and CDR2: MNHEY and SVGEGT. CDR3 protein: CASSKRQVVNEQFF. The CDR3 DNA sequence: TGTGCCAGCAGTAAGAGACAGGTGGTCAATGAGCAGTTCTTC.

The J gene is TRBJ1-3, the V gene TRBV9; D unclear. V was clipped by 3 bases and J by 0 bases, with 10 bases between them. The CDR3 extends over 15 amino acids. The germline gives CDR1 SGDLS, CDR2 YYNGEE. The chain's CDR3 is CASSARDNSGNTIYF. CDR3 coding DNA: TGTGCCAGCAGCGCTCGAGACAACTCTGGAAACACCATATATTTT.

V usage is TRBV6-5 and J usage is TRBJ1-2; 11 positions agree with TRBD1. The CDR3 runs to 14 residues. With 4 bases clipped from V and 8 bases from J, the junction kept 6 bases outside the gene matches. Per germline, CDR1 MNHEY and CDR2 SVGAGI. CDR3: CASSSGQGASGYTF. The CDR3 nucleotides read TGTGCCAGCAGTTCTGGACAGGGGGCAAGCGGCTACACCTTC.

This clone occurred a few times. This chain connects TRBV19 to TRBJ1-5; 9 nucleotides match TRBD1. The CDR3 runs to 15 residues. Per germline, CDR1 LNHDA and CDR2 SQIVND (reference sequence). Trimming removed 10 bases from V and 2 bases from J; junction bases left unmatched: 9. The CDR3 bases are TGTGCCACTTCGACAGGGGGACGAGGCAATCAGCCCCAGCATTTT. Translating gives CATSTGGRGNQPQHF.

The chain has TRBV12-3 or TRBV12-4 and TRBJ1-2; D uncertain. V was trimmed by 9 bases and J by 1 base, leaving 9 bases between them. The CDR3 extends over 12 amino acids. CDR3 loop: CASLKVNYGYTF. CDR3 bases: TGTGCCAGTCTTAAGGTTAACTATGGCTACACCTTC.

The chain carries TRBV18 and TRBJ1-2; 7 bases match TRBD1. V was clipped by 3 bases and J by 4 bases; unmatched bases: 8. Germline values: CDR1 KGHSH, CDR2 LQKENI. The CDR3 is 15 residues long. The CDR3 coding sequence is TGTGCCAGCTCACCTAGACAGGGAGTGGCCTATGGCTACACCTTC. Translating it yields CASSPRQGVAYGYTF.

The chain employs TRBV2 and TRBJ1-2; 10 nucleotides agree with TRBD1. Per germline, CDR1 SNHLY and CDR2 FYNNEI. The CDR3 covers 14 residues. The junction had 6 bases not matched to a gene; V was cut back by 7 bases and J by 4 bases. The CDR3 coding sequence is TGTGCCAGCAATAGACAGGGGGCCGCCTATGGCTACACCTTC. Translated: CASNRQGAAYGYTF.

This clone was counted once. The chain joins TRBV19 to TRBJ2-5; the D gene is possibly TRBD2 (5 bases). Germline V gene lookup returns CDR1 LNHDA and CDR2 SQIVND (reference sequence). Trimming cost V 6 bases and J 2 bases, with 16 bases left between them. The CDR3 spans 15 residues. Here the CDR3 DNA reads TGTGCCAGTAGCTCGACTATTGGATATCAAGAGACCCAGTACTTC. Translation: CASSSTIGYQETQYF.

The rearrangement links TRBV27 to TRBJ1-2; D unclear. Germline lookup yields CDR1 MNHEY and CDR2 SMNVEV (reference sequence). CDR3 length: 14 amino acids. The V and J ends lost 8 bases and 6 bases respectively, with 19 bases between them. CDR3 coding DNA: TGTGCCAGCGGCCCACTGGTAGTAATGGATGGCTACACCTTC. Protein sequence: CASGPLVVMDGYTF.

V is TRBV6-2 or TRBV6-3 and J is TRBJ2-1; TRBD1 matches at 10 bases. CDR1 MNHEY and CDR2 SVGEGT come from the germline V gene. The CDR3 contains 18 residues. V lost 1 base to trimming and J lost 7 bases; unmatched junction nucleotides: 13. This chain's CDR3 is CASSYYRPGQGPKNEQFF. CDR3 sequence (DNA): TGTGCCAGCAGTTACTACCGTCCGGGACAGGGGCCAAAAAATGAGCAGTTCTTC.

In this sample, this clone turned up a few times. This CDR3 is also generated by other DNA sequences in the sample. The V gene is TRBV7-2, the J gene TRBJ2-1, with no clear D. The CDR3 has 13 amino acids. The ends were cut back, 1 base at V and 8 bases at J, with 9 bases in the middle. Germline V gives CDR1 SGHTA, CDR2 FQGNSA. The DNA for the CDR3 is TGTGCCAGCAGCTTAGTAAGACGCGATGAGCAGTTCTTC. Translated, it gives CASSLVRRDEQFF.

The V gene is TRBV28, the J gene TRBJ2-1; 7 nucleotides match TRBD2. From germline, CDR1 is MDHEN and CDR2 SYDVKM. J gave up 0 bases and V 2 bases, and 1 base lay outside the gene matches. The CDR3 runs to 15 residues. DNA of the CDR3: TGTGCCAGCAGTTTAGGCGGGGGCTCCTACAATGAGCAGTTCTTC. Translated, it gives CASSLGGGSYNEQFF.

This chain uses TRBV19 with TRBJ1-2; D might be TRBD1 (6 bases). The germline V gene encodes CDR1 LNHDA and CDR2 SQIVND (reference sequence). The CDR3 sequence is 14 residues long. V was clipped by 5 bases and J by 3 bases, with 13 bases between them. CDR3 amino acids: CASSVRGRDYGYTF. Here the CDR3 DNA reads TGTGCCAGTAGTGTCAGGGGCCGGGACTATGGCTACACCTTC. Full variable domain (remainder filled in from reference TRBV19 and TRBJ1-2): DGGITQSPKYLFRKEGQNVTLSCEQNLNHDAMYWYRQDPGQGLRLIYYSQIVNDFQKGDIAEGYSVSREKKESFPLTVTSAQKNPTAFYLCASSVRGRDYGYTFGSGTRLTVV.

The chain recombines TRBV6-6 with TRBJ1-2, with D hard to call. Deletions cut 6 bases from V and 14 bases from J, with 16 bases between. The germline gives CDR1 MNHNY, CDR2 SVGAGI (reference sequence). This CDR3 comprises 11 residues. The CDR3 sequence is CASSLGRRNTF. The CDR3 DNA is TGTGCCAGCAGCCTCGGACGTAGAAATACCTTC.

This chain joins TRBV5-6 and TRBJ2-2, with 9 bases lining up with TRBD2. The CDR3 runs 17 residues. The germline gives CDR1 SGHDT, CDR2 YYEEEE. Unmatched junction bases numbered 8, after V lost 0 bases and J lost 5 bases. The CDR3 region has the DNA TGTGCCAGCAGCTTGGTTGGGGCTAGCGGGGTTACCGGGGAGCTGTTTTTT. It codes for CASSLVGASGVTGELFF. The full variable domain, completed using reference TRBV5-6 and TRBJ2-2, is DAGVTQSPTHLIKTRGQQVTLRCSPKSGHDTVSWYQQALGQGPQFIFQYYEEEERQRGNFPDRFSGHQFPNYSSELNVNALLLGDSALYLCASSLVGASGVTGELFFGEGSRLTVL.

CDR3 sequence: CASSKSRQTEAFF. In nucleotides, the CDR3 is TGTGCCAGCAGCAAGAGCCGACAGACTGAAGCTTTCTTT. The chain uses TRBV11-3 and TRBJ1-1; possible D gene TRBD1, 5 bases. The germline V gene has CDR1 SGHNT and CDR2 YENEEA. The CDR3 is 13 amino acids. V dropped 5 bases and J dropped 5 bases, with 12 bases sitting between them.

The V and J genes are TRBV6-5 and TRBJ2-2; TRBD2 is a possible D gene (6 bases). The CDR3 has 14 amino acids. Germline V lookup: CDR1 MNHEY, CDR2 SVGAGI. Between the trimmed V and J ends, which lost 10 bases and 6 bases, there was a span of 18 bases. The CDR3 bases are TGTGCCACCGGGCGCAGGTGGGGGGCCGGGGAGCTGTTTTTT. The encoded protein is CATGRRWGAGELFF.

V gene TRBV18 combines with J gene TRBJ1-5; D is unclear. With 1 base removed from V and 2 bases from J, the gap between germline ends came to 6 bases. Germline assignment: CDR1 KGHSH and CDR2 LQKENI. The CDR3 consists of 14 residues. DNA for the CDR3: TGTGCCAGCTCACCACAGGAGGGCAATCAGCCCCAGCATTTT. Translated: CASSPQEGNQPQHF. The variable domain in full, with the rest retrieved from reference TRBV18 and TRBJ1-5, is NAGVMQNPRHLVRRRGQEARLRCSPMKGHSHVYWYRQLPEEGLKFMVYLQKENIIDESGMPKERFSAEFPKEGPSILRIQQVVRGDSAAYFCASSPQEGNQPQHFGDGTRLSIL.

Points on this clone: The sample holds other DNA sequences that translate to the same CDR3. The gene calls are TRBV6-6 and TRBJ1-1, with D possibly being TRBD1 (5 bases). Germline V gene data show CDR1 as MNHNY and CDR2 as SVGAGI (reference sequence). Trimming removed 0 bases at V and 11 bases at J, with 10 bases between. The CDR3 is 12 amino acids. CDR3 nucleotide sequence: TGTGCCAGCAGTTACTCGAGCAGGGAGGCTTTCTTT. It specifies CASSYSSREAFF.

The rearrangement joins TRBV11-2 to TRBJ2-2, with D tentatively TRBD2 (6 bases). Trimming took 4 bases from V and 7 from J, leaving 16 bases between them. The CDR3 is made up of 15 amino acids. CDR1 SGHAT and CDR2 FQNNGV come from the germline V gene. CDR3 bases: TGTGCCAGCAGCTCCGGGACTCTCGCCGGCGGGGAGCTGTTTTTT. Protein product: CASSSGTLAGGELFF.